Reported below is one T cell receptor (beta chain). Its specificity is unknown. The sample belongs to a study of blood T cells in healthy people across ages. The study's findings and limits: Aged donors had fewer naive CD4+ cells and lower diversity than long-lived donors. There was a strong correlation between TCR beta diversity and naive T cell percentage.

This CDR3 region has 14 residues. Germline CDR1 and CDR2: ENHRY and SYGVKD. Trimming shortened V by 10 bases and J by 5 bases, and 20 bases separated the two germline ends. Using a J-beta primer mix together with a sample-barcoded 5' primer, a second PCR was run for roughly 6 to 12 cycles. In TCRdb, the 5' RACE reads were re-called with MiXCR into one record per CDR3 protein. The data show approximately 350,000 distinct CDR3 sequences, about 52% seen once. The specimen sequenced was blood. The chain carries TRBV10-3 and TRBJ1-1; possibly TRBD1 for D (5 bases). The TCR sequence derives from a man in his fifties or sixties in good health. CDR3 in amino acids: CATYSGRGGTEAFF. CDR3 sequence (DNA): TGTGCCACATATTCGGGAAGGGGAGGTACTGAAGCTTTCTTT.